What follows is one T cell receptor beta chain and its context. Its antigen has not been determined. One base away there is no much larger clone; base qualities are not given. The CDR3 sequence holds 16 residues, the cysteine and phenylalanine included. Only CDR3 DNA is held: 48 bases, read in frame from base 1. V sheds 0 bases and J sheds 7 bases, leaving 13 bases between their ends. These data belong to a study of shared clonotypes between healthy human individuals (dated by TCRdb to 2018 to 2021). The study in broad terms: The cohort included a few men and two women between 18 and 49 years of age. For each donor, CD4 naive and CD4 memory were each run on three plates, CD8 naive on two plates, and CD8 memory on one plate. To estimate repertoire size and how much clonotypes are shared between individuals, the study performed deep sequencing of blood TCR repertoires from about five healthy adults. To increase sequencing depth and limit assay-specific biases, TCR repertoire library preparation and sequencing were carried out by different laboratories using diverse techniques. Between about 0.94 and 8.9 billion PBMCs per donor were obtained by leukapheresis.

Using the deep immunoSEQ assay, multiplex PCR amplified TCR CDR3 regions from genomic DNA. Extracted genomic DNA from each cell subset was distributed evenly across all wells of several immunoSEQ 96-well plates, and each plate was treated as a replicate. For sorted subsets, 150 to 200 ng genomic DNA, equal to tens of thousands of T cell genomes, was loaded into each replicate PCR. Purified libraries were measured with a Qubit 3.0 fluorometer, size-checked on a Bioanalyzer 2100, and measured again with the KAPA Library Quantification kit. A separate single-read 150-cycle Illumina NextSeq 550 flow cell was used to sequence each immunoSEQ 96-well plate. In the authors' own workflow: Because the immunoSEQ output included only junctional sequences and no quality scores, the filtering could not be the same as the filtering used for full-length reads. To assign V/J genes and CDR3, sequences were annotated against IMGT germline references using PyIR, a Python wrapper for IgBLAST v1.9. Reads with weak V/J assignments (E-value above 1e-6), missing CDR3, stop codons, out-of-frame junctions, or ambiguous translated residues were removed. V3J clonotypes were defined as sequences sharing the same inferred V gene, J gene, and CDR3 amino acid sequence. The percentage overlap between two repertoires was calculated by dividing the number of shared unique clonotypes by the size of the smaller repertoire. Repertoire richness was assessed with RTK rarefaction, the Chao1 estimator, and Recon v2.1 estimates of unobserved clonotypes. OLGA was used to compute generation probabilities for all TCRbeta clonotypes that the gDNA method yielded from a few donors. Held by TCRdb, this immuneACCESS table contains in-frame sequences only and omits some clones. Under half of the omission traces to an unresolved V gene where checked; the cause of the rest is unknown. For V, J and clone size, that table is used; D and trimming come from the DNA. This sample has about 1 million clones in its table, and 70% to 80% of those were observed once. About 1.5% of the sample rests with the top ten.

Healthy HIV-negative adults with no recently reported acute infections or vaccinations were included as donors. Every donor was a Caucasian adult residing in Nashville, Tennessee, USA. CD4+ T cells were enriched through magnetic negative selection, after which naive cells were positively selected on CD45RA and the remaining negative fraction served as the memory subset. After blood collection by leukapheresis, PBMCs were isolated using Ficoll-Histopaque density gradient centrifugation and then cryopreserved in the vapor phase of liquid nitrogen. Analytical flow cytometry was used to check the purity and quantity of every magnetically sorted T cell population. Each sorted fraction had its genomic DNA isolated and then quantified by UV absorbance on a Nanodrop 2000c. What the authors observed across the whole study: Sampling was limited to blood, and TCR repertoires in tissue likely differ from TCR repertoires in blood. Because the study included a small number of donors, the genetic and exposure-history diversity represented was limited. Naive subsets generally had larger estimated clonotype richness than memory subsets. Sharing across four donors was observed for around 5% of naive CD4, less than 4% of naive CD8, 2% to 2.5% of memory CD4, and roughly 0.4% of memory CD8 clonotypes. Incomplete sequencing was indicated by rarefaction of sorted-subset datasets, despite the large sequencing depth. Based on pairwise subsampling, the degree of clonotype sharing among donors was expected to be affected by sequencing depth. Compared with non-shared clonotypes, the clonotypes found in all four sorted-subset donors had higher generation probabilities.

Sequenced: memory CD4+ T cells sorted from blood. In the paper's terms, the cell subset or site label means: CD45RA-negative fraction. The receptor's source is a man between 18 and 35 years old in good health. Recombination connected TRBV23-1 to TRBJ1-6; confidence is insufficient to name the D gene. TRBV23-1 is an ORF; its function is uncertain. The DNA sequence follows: TGCGCCAGCAGTCAATCAGAGGACGGTGGCAATTCACCCCTCCACTTT. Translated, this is CASSQSEDGGNSPLHF.